These T cell receptor beta chains were read from a single sample in a study of T cells after posttransplantation cyclophosphamide. TCRdb keeps only in-frame clones here, not all; method: immunoSEQ multiplex PCR. This table has tens of thousands of clones, approximately 86% appearing once. What was sequenced was PBMCs. Every receptor here comes from a man aged 25 to 45 with a blood cancer, CMV-positive, and with a related stem cell donor. Each CDR3 is given with its conserved first and last residue. The D gene is left open where the match is weak. Expanded clones get a size class; other rows say once, few or many, or leave the size out.

J gene,clone size,V gene,D gene,CDR3 protein,CDR3 DNA
TRBJ1-1,-,TRBV6-1,-,CASSGRSIMNTEAFF,TGTGCCAGCAGTGGGCGGTCGATAATGAACACTGAAGCTTTCTTT
TRBJ1-4,-,TRBV7-9,-,CASSLTQFNEKLFF,TGTGCCAGCAGTCTAACACAGTTTAATGAAAAACTGTTTTTT
TRBJ2-7,-,TRBV10-3,TRBD1,CAISESGTGFDEQYF,TGTGCCATCAGTGAGTCGGGGACAGGGTTTGACGAGCAGTACTTC
TRBJ2-1,-,TRBV6-4,TRBD1,CASSEEGTGMYEQFF,TGTGCCAGCAGTGAAGAGGGGACAGGGATGTATGAGCAGTTCTTC
TRBJ1-3,-,TRBV7-8,TRBD1,CASMLGTAYGHSGNTIYF,TGTGCCAGCATGCTCGGGACAGCGTACGGGCACTCTGGAAACACCATATATTTT
TRBJ1-1,-,TRBV9,-,CASSVDGKNTEAFF,TGTGCCAGCAGCGTAGATGGCAAGAACACTGAAGCTTTCTTT
TRBJ1-2,few,TRBV9,TRBD1,CASSDGTGGNYGYTF,TGTGCCAGCAGCGATGGGACAGGGGGCAACTATGGCTACACCTTC
TRBJ2-3,-,TRBV5-5,-,CASSDHDRRTDTQYF,TGTGCCAGCAGCGACCATGACAGACGCACAGATACGCAGTATTTT
TRBJ2-1,-,TRBV29-1,TRBD1,CSVGLGQSSYNEQFF,TGCAGCGTTGGTTTGGGACAGAGCTCCTACAATGAGCAGTTCTTC
TRBJ2-1,-,TRBV5-8,TRBD1,CASSLDDRGTEQFF,TGTGCCAGCAGCTTGGATGACAGGGGCACTGAGCAGTTCTTC
TRBJ1-2,-,TRBV14,-,CASSQGSGAVNYGYTF,TGTGCCAGCAGCCAAGGAAGTGGCGCGGTTAACTATGGCTACACCTTC
TRBJ1-4,few,TRBV7-9,-,CASSKYQGQGRTNEKLFF,TGTGCCAGCAGCAAATACCAAGGGCAGGGTCGCACTAATGAAAAACTGTTTTTT
TRBJ2-2,once,TRBV6-1,-,CASSEASWGQGGTGELFF,TGTGCCAGCAGTGAAGCGTCCTGGGGGCAGGGGGGCACCGGGGAGCTGTTTTTT
TRBJ1-2,-,TRBV6-6,TRBD1,CASSTGGRYGYTF,TGTGCCAGCAGTACAGGGGGCAGGTATGGCTACACCTTC
TRBJ2-7,-,TRBV6-5,TRBD2,CASWGAGVAYEQYF,TGTGCCAGCTGGGGAGCGGGAGTCGCCTACGAGCAGTACTTC
TRBJ1-1,few,TRBV2,-,CASSRPRGTEAFF,TGTGCCAGCAGTCGGCCACGGGGAACTGAAGCTTTCTTT